This T cell receptor beta chain was profiled in a study of a mutant IDH1 vaccine in newly diagnosed glioma. Study-wide background: Vaccination started 4-6 weeks after radiotherapy alone, or with temozolomide cycles.

Indicated time point: week 23, last vaccination. The content of each vaccine dose was 300 ug of mutant IDH1 20-mer peptide, and topical imiquimod accompanied it. In every donor, the tumor was a new WHO grade 3 or 4 IDH1-mutant, ATRX-lost astrocytoma. Germline CDR1 and CDR2: SGHTA and FQGNSA. Trimming removed 5 bases from V and 3 bases from J, with 13 bases in between. The CDR3 runs 15 residues. Produced via immunoSEQ multiplex PCR; TCRdb's table is partial and in-frame only. The table includes 50,000 to 65,000 clones, about 90% detected once. With respect to this clone: What it binds is not known.

The sample consisted of PBMCs, taken from a glioma patient whose treatment included an IDH1 peptide vaccine. V and J are TRBV7-2 and TRBJ1-4; D unclear. This TCR came from a man aged 40-49 years with glioma. CDR3 bases: TGTGCCAGCAGCGACCGAGGAACGGCTAATGAAAAACTGTTTTTT. Translated, it gives CASSDRGTANEKLFF.